A selection of T cell receptor beta chains follows, all from one sample in a study of response to subunit inactivated influenza vaccine. TCRdb fed the RT-PCR reads into MiXCR, producing one record per CDR3 protein. In the table there are about half a million distinct CDR3 sequences, 6.5% to 8% of which are singletons. The sample in question was PBMCs from blood, obtained around 2 years after vaccination. These receptors came from a man between 50 and 70 years old who received an inactivated influenza vaccine. CDR3s include the opening cysteine and the closing phenylalanine or tryptophan. Each record gives: CDR3 protein, J gene, clone size, V gene. Only some rows state a clone size, as once, few, many or a class for expanded clones.

CDR3: CASSTTDRGQETQYF
J: TRBJ2-5
size: NA
V: TRBV13

CDR3: CASSLFGAGDTQYF
J: TRBJ2-3
size: NA
V: TRBV5-1

CDR3: CASSFDRGMNEQFF
J: TRBJ2-1
size: many
V: TRBV11-2

CDR3: CASSEETSGSYYNEQFF
J: TRBJ2-1
size: NA
V: TRBV6-1

CDR3: CASKTGLAGETQYF
J: TRBJ2-5
size: NA
V: TRBV2

CDR3: CSAKRQGAVGNTIYF
J: TRBJ1-3
size: few
V: TRBV20-1

CDR3: CASSLAENIQYF
J: TRBJ2-4
size: few
V: TRBV7-2

CDR3: CASSQGLAGAETQYF
J: TRBJ2-5
size: many
V: TRBV3-1

CDR3: CAIGTGSPEQYF
J: TRBJ2-7
size: many
V: TRBV10-3

CDR3: CASRASGTGYTEAFF
J: TRBJ1-1
size: few
V: TRBV19

CDR3: CASSFTGIPRLF
J: TRBJ2-7
size: NA
V: TRBV5-6

CDR3: CSVDGGSLDTQYF
J: TRBJ2-3
size: many
V: TRBV29-1

CDR3: CAIIITGTGVQETQYF
J: TRBJ2-5
size: many
V: TRBV10-3

CDR3: CASRPQHIYEQYF
J: TRBJ2-7
size: many
V: TRBV12-3/TRBV12-4

CDR3: CASSLLGVDEQFF
J: TRBJ2-1
size: few
V: TRBV28

CDR3: CASSTEGYWAFF
J: TRBJ1-1
size: few
V: TRBV2

CDR3: CATRDRGHSNEQFF
J: TRBJ2-1
size: many
V: TRBV24-1

CDR3: CSVAIGTGGETQYF
J: TRBJ2-5
size: few
V: TRBV29-1

CDR3: CASSSETGNTEAFF
J: TRBJ1-1
size: many
V: TRBV5-1

CDR3: CASSFGPGQGTDTQYF
J: TRBJ2-3
size: many
V: TRBV5-1

CDR3: CASRTTGGSGELFF
J: TRBJ2-2
size: many
V: TRBV28

CDR3: CASSPSGARGYTF
J: TRBJ1-2
size: NA
V: TRBV3-1

CDR3: CASKGNSPLHF
J: TRBJ1-6
size: many
V: TRBV2

CDR3: CASSRDRASNQPQHF
J: TRBJ1-5
size: few
V: TRBV7-2

CDR3: CASSQQGSDEQFF
J: TRBJ2-1
size: many
V: TRBV5-1

CDR3: CASSLYEMNTEAFF
J: TRBJ1-1
size: NA
V: TRBV3-1